The rows below give T cell receptor beta chains drawn from one sample of a study of tumor-infiltrating lymphocytes in primary liver carcinoma. TCRdb reanalysed the multiplex PCR reads using MiXCR and keeps one entry per CDR3 protein. The sample carries 150,000 to 200,000 distinct CDR3 sequences, over 50% recorded once. The sequenced material came from peripheral blood. These receptors all stem from a man aged 35-49 years with primary liver carcinoma and hepatitis B virus infection. The CDR3 runs from the conserved cysteine through the conserved F or W. Each record gives: D gene, clone size, J gene, V gene, CDR3 DNA, CDR3 protein. D genes are given only for firm matches. Part of the rows lack a size; the others show once, few, many or a class for expanded clones.

d_call: NA; clone_size: few; j_call: TRBJ1-3; v_call: TRBV5-5; cdr3_nt: TGTGCCAGCAGCCCTCCCCTACAGAGCTCTGGAAACACCATATATTTT; cdr3_aa: CASSPPLQSSGNTIYF
d_call: NA; clone_size: once; j_call: TRBJ1-1; v_call: TRBV29-1; cdr3_nt: TGCAGCGTTGATAGAGCACATCTAACTGAAGCTTTCTTT; cdr3_aa: CSVDRAHLTEAFF
d_call: NA; clone_size: once; j_call: TRBJ1-1; v_call: TRBV11-2; cdr3_nt: TGTGCCAGCAGCTTACGGGAGGGTTCGAGCACTGAAGCTTTCTTT; cdr3_aa: CASSLREGSSTEAFF
d_call: TRBD1; clone_size: NA; j_call: TRBJ1-5; v_call: TRBV6-1; cdr3_nt: TGTGCCAGGAGTACCAGGGACAGGGGTATCGGTAATCAGCCCCAGCATTTC; cdr3_aa: CARSTRDRGIGNQPQHF
d_call: TRBD1; clone_size: few; j_call: TRBJ2-2; v_call: TRBV6-1; cdr3_nt: TGTGCCAGCTCAGGGGGCACCGGGGAGCTGTTTTTT; cdr3_aa: CASSGGTGELFF
d_call: NA; clone_size: NA; j_call: TRBJ2-5; v_call: TRBV6-6; cdr3_nt: TGTGCCAGCACCTCGTCTGAGATACGGGAGACCCAGTACTTC; cdr3_aa: CASTSSEIRETQYF
d_call: NA; clone_size: few; j_call: TRBJ1-5; v_call: TRBV2; cdr3_nt: TGTGCCAGCACCCCAGCCTATAGCAATCAGCCCCAGCATTTT; cdr3_aa: CASTPAYSNQPQHF
d_call: NA; clone_size: once; j_call: TRBJ2-1; v_call: TRBV4-2; cdr3_nt: TGTGCCAGCAGCCAAGCTGATATCTCCTCCTACAATGAGCAGTTCTTC; cdr3_aa: CASSQADISSYNEQFF
d_call: NA; clone_size: NA; j_call: TRBJ2-3; v_call: TRBV12-3/TRBV12-4; cdr3_nt: TGTGCCAGCACCCAAATTAGGCCGAAAAATACGCAGTATTTT; cdr3_aa: CASTQIRPKNTQYF
d_call: NA; clone_size: NA; j_call: TRBJ2-2; v_call: TRBV12-3/TRBV12-4; cdr3_nt: TGTGCCGGCATTAAGGGCCCCGGGGAGTTGTTTTTT; cdr3_aa: CAGIKGPGELFF
d_call: TRBD2; clone_size: few; j_call: TRBJ2-7; v_call: TRBV28; cdr3_nt: TGTGCCAGCAGTGGCGGGGGGGCATTATACGAGCAGTACTTC; cdr3_aa: CASSGGGALYEQYF
d_call: NA; clone_size: NA; j_call: TRBJ2-7; v_call: TRBV4-2; cdr3_nt: TGTGTCAGCAGCCACCGTAGCGGAGGGAGCTCCTACGAGCAGTACTTC; cdr3_aa: CVSSHRSGGSSYEQYF
d_call: TRBD2; clone_size: NA; j_call: TRBJ2-1; v_call: TRBV4-1; cdr3_nt: TGCGCCGGCAGCCAAGATGGGGCGGGAGGGCCGATGGATGAGCAGTTCTTC; cdr3_aa: CAGSQDGAGGPMDEQFF
d_call: TRBD1; clone_size: NA; j_call: TRBJ1-5; v_call: TRBV6-1; cdr3_nt: TGTGCCAGCAACAAGCGGTCCCAGGGGGCTCAGCCCCAGCATTTT; cdr3_aa: CASNKRSQGAQPQHF
d_call: NA; clone_size: NA; j_call: TRBJ2-7; v_call: TRBV11-1; cdr3_nt: TGTGTCAGCAGCTTAGCTGGCTTTCCCGGAGAGCAGTACTTC; cdr3_aa: CVSSLAGFPGEQYF
d_call: NA; clone_size: NA; j_call: TRBJ2-5; v_call: TRBV5-4; cdr3_nt: TGTACCAGCAGCTTGAGTGTCAGTTTGGAGACCCATTACTTC; cdr3_aa: CTSSLSVSLETHYF
d_call: NA; clone_size: NA; j_call: TRBJ2-5; v_call: TRBV12-3/TRBV12-4; cdr3_nt: TGTGCCAGGAGCACCTCGATCCAAGAGACCCAGTACTTC; cdr3_aa: CARSTSIQETQYF
d_call: NA; clone_size: few; j_call: TRBJ2-3; v_call: TRBV29-1; cdr3_nt: TGCAGCGTTGAGGAAAATACAGATACGCAGTATTTT; cdr3_aa: CSVEENTDTQYF
d_call: TRBD1; clone_size: NA; j_call: TRBJ2-7; v_call: TRBV6-6; cdr3_nt: TGTGCCAGCAGTTACGGACAGGGGGCCTACGAGCAGTACTTC; cdr3_aa: CASSYGQGAYEQYF
d_call: NA; clone_size: NA; j_call: TRBJ2-7; v_call: TRBV6-5; cdr3_nt: TGTGCCAGCAGCCCCTCAGGGCAATACGAGCAGTACTTC; cdr3_aa: CASSPSGQYEQYF
d_call: NA; clone_size: few; j_call: TRBJ1-1; v_call: TRBV12-3/TRBV12-4; cdr3_nt: TGTGCCAGCAGTTTACGGGGACTGGGGGACCTGAACACTGAAGCTTTCTTT; cdr3_aa: CASSLRGLGDLNTEAFF
d_call: NA; clone_size: NA; j_call: TRBJ2-7; v_call: TRBV5-4; cdr3_nt: TGTGCCAGCTCACTCGAGGGGCAGGATTGGAGCGAGCAGTACTTC; cdr3_aa: CASSLEGQDWSEQYF
d_call: TRBD1; clone_size: once; j_call: TRBJ2-4; v_call: TRBV6-6; cdr3_nt: TGTGCCACGAAACAGGGGGTGATCAAAAACATTCAGTACTTC; cdr3_aa: CATKQGVIKNIQYF
d_call: NA; clone_size: few; j_call: TRBJ1-4; v_call: TRBV6-5; cdr3_nt: TGTGCCAGCATGAAGCGGGGGGAAGATGAAAAACTGTTTTTT; cdr3_aa: CASMKRGEDEKLFF
d_call: NA; clone_size: few; j_call: TRBJ1-5; v_call: TRBV28; cdr3_nt: TGTGCCAGCAGTTTTCCCTGGGGCAATCAGCCCCAGCATTTT; cdr3_aa: CASSFPWGNQPQHF
d_call: TRBD2; clone_size: once; j_call: TRBJ2-5; v_call: TRBV10-2; cdr3_nt: TGCGCCAGCAGTTGGGAGGGAGAGGCTCGGGAGACCCAGTACTTC; cdr3_aa: CASSWEGEARETQYF
d_call: NA; clone_size: NA; j_call: TRBJ1-6; v_call: TRBV11-2; cdr3_nt: TGTGGCAGCAGCCCCCGGGCAGACTTACTTAATTCACCCCTCCACTTT; cdr3_aa: CGSSPRADLLNSPLHF
d_call: NA; clone_size: NA; j_call: TRBJ2-7; v_call: TRBV7-9; cdr3_nt: TGTGCCAGCAGCCCGAGGGAACGACAGACCTACGAGCAGTACTTC; cdr3_aa: CASSPRERQTYEQYF
d_call: NA; clone_size: few; j_call: TRBJ2-1; v_call: TRBV6-5; cdr3_nt: TGTGCCAGCACTTTCGCGGAGGGGTACAATGAGCAGTTCTTC; cdr3_aa: CASTFAEGYNEQFF
d_call: NA; clone_size: NA; j_call: TRBJ2-5; v_call: TRBV6-1; cdr3_nt: TGTGCCAGCAGTGCTTCACTTCAAGAGACCCAGTACTTC; cdr3_aa: CASSASLQETQYF
d_call: NA; clone_size: NA; j_call: TRBJ2-7; v_call: TRBV11-2; cdr3_nt: TGTGCCAGCAGCTCCCGGGACCGGGGAATTCCCGAGTACTTC; cdr3_aa: CASSSRDRGIPEYF
d_call: NA; clone_size: NA; j_call: TRBJ2-5; v_call: TRBV5-4; cdr3_nt: TGTGCCAGCAAGCTGTACCTCACACAAGAGACCCAGTACTTC; cdr3_aa: CASKLYLTQETQYF
d_call: NA; clone_size: NA; j_call: TRBJ1-2; v_call: TRBV6-6; cdr3_nt: TGTGCCAGCAACGACCGGGATCCGGAGAGCTATGGCTACACCTTC; cdr3_aa: CASNDRDPESYGYTF
d_call: NA; clone_size: once; j_call: TRBJ1-1; v_call: TRBV7-9; cdr3_nt: TGTGCCAGCAGCTTAGGCGGGACGGGGAACACTGAAGCTTTCTTT; cdr3_aa: CASSLGGTGNTEAFF
d_call: TRBD2; clone_size: NA; j_call: TRBJ2-5; v_call: TRBV5-5; cdr3_nt: TGTGCCAGCAACTTGGGAGGGGTGGAAGAGACCCAGTACTTC; cdr3_aa: CASNLGGVEETQYF
d_call: TRBD1; clone_size: NA; j_call: TRBJ1-6; v_call: TRBV4-3; cdr3_nt: TGCGCCAGCAGCTCCTGGGACAGGGGAAGGGATTCATCCCTCCACTTT; cdr3_aa: CASSSWDRGRDSSLHF
d_call: TRBD1; clone_size: NA; j_call: TRBJ2-2; v_call: TRBV2; cdr3_nt: TGTGCCAGCATGGACAGGGCGAACACCGGGGAGCTGTTTTTT; cdr3_aa: CASMDRANTGELFF
d_call: NA; clone_size: NA; j_call: TRBJ2-1; v_call: TRBV6-1; cdr3_nt: TGTGCCAGCAGTCGGGCGACAAGCTCCTACAATGAGCAGTTCTTC; cdr3_aa: CASSRATSSYNEQFF
d_call: NA; clone_size: NA; j_call: TRBJ1-1; v_call: TRBV4-1; cdr3_nt: TGCGCCAGCAGCCAAGATAATAAGGCCACTGAAGCTTTATTT; cdr3_aa: CASSQDNKATEALF
d_call: NA; clone_size: NA; j_call: TRBJ1-1; v_call: TRBV29-1; cdr3_nt: TGCAACGTTGGGAAGGGGAGCACTGAGGCTTTCTTT; cdr3_aa: CNVGKGSTEAFF
d_call: NA; clone_size: NA; j_call: TRBJ1-1; v_call: TRBV7-9; cdr3_nt: TGTGCCAGCAGCTTTCCTAGCCCAGGGATCAAGGGCACTGAAGCTTTCTTT; cdr3_aa: CASSFPSPGIKGTEAFF
d_call: TRBD1; clone_size: NA; j_call: TRBJ2-7; v_call: TRBV6-5; cdr3_nt: TGTGCCAGCAGTCTCGACAGGGGCTACGAGCAGTACTTC; cdr3_aa: CASSLDRGYEQYF
d_call: TRBD2; clone_size: NA; j_call: TRBJ2-1; v_call: TRBV6-4; cdr3_nt: TGTGCCAGCAGTGTAATAGCGGGAGGGCCTGAGCAGTTCTTC; cdr3_aa: CASSVIAGGPEQFF
d_call: NA; clone_size: NA; j_call: TRBJ2-3; v_call: TRBV5-1; cdr3_nt: TGCGCCAGCAGCTTGACTGGCGGAATGATGACAGATACGCAGTATTTT; cdr3_aa: CASSLTGGMMTDTQYF